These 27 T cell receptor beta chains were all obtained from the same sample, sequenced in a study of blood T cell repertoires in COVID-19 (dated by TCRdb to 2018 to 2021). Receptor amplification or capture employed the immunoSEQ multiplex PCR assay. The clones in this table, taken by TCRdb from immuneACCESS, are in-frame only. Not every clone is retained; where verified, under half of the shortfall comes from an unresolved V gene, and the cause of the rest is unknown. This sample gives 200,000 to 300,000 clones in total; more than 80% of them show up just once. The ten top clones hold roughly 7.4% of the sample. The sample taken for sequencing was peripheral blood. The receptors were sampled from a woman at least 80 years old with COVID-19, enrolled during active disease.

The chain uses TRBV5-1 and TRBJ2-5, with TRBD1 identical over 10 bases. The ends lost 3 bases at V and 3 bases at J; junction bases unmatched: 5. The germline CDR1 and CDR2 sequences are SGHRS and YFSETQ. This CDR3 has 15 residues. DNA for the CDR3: TGCGCCAGCAGCTATCCCGGGACAGGGGAAGAGACCCAGTACTTC. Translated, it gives CASSYPGTGEETQYF.

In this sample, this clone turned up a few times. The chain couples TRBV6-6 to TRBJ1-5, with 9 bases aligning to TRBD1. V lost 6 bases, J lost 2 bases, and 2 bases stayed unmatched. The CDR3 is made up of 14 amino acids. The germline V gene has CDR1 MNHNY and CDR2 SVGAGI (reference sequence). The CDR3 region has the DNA TGTGCCAGCAGCGGGACAGGGCGCAATCAGCCCCAGCATTTT. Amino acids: CASSGTGRNQPQHF.

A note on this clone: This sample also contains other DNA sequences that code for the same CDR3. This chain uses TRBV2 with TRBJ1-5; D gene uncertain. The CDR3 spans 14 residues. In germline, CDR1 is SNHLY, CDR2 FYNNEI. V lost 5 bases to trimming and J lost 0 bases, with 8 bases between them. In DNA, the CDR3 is TGTGCCAGCAGTTCGACTCCTAGCAATCAGCCCCAGCATTTT. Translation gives CASSSTPSNQPQHF.

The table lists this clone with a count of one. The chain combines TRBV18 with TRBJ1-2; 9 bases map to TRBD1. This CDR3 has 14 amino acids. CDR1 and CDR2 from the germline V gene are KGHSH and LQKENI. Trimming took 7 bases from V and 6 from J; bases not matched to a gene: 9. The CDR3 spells CASLRNRQGDGYTF. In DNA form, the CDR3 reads TGTGCCAGCTTACGCAATCGACAGGGGGATGGCTACACCTTC.

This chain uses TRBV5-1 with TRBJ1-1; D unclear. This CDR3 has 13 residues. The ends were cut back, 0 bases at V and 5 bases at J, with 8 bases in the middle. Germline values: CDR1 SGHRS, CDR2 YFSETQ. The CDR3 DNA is TGCGCCAGCAGCTTGGGAGGGCGTACTGAAGCTTTCTTT. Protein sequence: CASSLGGRTEAFF.

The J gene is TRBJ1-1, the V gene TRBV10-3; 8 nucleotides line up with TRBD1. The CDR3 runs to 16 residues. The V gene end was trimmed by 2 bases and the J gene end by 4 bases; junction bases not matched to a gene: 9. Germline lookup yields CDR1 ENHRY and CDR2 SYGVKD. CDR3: CAISESLTTGATEAFF. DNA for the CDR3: TGTGCCATCAGTGAGAGCTTAACGACAGGGGCCACTGAAGCTTTCTTT.

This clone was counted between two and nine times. In nucleotides, the CDR3 is TGTGCCATCAGTGAGTCGAACGGGATTAGAACGGGTCAGCCCCAGCATTTT. Residues: CAISESNGIRTGQPQHF. The rearrangement joins TRBV10-3 to TRBJ1-5; D is ambiguous. Germline V gives CDR1 ENHRY, CDR2 SYGVKD. V was pared by 0 bases and J by 6 bases, with 18 bases between. The CDR3 contains 17 residues.

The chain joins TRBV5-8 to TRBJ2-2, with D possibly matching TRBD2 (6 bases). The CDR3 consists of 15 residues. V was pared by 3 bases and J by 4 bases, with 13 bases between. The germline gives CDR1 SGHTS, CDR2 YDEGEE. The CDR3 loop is CASSYGGLPTGELFF. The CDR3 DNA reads TGTGCCAGCAGCTACGGGGGACTCCCCACCGGGGAGCTGTTTTTT.

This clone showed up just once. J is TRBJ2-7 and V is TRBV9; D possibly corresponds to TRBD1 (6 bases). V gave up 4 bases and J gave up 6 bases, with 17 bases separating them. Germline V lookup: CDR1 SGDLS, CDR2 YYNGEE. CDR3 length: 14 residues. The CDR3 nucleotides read TGTGCCAGCAGCCGGACAGTAGACTGGGGCGAGCAGTACTTC. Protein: CASSRTVDWGEQYF.

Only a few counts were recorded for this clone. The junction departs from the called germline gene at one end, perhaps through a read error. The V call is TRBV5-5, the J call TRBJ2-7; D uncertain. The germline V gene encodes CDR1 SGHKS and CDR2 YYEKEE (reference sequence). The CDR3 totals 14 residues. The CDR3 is CASTLALLTYEQYF. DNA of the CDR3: TGTGCCAGCACCTTGGCGTTGTTAACCTACGAGCAGTACTTC.

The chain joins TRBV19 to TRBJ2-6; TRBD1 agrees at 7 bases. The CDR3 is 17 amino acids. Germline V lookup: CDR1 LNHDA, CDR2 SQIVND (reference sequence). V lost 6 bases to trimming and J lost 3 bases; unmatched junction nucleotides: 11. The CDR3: CASSMRTGQVGANVLTF. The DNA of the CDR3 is TGTGCCAGTAGCATGAGGACAGGTCAGGTTGGGGCCAACGTCCTGACTTTC.

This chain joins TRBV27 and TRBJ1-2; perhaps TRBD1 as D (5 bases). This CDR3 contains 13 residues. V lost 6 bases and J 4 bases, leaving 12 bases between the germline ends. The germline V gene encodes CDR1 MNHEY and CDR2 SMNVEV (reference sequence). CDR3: CASSPRQFYGYTF. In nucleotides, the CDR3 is TGTGCCAGCAGCCCAAGACAGTTCTATGGCTACACCTTC.

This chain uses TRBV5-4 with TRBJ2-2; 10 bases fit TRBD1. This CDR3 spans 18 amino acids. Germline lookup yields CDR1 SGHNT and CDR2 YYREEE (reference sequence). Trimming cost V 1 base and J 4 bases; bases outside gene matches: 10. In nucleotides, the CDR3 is TGTGCCAGCAGCTTGCCCACCCCGGGACAGGGGACCACCGGGGAGCTGTTTTTT. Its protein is CASSLPTPGQGTTGELFF.

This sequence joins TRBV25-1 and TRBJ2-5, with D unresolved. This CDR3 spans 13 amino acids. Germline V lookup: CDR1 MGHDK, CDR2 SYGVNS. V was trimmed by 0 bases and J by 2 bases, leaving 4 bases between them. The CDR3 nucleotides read TGTGCCAGCAGTGAATACAGTCAAGAGACCCAGTACTTC. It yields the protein CASSEYSQETQYF.

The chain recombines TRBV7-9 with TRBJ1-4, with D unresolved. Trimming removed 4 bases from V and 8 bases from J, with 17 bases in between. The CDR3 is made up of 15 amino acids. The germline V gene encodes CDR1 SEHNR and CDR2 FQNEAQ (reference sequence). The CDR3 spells CASSSIRDLREKLFF. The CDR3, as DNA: TGTGCCAGCAGCTCGATTCGAGATTTACGGGAAAAACTGTTTTTT.

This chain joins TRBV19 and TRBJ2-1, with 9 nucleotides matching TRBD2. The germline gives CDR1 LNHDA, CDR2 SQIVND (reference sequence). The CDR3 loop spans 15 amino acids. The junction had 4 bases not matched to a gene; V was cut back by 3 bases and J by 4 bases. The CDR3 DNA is TGTGCCAGTAGTATTGGTCTAGCGGGATACAATGAGCAGTTCTTC. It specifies CASSIGLAGYNEQFF.

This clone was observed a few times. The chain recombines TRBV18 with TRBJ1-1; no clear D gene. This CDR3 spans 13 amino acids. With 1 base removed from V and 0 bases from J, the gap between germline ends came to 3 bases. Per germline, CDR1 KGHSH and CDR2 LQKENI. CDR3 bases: TGTGCCAGCTCACCACAGCTGAACACTGAAGCTTTCTTT. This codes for CASSPQLNTEAFF.

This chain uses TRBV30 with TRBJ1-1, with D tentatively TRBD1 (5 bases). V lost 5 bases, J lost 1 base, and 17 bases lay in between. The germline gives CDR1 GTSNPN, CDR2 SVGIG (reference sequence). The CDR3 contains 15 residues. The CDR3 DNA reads TGTGCCTGGTTTCCTCGAAGGACAAAGAACACTGAAGCTTTCTTT. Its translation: CAWFPRRTKNTEAFF.

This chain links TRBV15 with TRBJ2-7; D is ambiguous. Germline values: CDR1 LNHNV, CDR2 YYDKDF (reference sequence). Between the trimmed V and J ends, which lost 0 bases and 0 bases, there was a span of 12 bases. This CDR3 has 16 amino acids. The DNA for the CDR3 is TGTGCCACCAGCAGAGATGAGGTGAAACCCTCCTACGAGCAGTACTTC. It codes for CATSRDEVKPSYEQYF.

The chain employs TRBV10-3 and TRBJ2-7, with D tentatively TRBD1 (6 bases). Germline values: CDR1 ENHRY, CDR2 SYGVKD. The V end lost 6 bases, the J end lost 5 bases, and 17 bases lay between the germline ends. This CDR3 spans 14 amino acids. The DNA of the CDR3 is TGTGCCATCAGCCTATTTACAGGGAGCGACGAGCAGTACTTC. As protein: CAISLFTGSDEQYF.

The CDR3 sequence: CASSLEHFSSPLHF. The CDR3 DNA is TGCGCCAGCAGCTTGGAGCACTTTTCTTCACCCCTCCACTTT. The chain has TRBV5-1 and TRBJ1-6; no firm D call. V gave up 0 bases and J gave up 9 bases, with 10 bases separating them. CDR3 size: 14 residues. The germline V gene encodes CDR1 SGHRS and CDR2 YFSETQ. The full variable domain, with the rest looked up from reference TRBV5-1 and TRBJ1-6, is KAGVTQTPRYLIKTRGQQVTLSCSPISGHRSVSWYQQTPGQGLQFLFEYFSETQRNKGNFPGRFSGRQFSNSRSEMNVSTLELGDSALYLCASSLEHFSSPLHFGNGTRLTVT.

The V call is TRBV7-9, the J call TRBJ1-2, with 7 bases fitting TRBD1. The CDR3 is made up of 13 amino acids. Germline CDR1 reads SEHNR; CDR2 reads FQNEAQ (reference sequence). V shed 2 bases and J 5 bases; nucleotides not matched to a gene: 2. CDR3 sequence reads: CASSLRQGYGYTF. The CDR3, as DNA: TGTGCCAGCAGCTTAAGACAGGGTTATGGCTACACCTTC.

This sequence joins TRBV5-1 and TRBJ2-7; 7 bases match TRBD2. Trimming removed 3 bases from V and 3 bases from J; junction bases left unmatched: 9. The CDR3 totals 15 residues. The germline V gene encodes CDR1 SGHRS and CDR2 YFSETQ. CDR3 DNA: TGCGCCAGCAGCTCCTCCGGCGGGAGCGTCTACGAGCAGTACTTC. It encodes CASSSSGGSVYEQYF. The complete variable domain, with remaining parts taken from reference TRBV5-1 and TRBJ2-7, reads KAGVTQTPRYLIKTRGQQVTLSCSPISGHRSVSWYQQTPGQGLQFLFEYFSETQRNKGNFPGRFSGRQFSNSRSEMNVSTLELGDSALYLCASSSSGGSVYEQYFGPGTRLTVT.

The CDR3 DNA follows: TGCGCCAGCAGCCCAGGCCCTACGGGGAGCTCCTACGAGCAGTACTTC. Translation: CASSPGPTGSSYEQYF. The V gene is TRBV5-1, the J gene TRBJ2-7; D is possibly TRBD2 (5 bases). This CDR3 region has 16 residues. Looked up from germline, CDR1 is SGHRS and CDR2 is YFSETQ. Trimming cost V 4 bases and J 0 bases, with 17 bases left between them.

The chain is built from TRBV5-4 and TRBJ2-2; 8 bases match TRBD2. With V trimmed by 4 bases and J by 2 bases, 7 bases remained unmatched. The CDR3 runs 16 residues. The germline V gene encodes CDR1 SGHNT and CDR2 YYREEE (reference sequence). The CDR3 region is CASSPGGQGNTGELFF. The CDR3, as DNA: TGTGCCAGCAGCCCGGGGGGGCAGGGTAACACCGGGGAGCTGTTTTTT.

CDR3 protein: CASSLADRGFLGTEAFF. In nucleotides, the CDR3 is TGCGCCAGCAGCTTGGCGGACAGGGGTTTTTTGGGGACTGAAGCTTTCTTT. V and J are TRBV5-1 and TRBJ1-1, with TRBD1 matching over 9 bases. Germline V gene sequence: CDR1 SGHRS, CDR2 YFSETQ. Losses at the gene ends were 0 bases for V and 5 bases for J; bases not matched to a gene: 11. This CDR3 comprises 17 residues.

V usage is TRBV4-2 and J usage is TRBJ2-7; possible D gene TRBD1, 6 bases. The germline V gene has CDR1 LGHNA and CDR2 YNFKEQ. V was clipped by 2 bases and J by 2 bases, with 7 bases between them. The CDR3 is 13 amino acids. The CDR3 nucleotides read TGTGCCAGCAGCCAAAGACAGGCCTACGAGCAGTACTTC. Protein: CASSQRQAYEQYF.